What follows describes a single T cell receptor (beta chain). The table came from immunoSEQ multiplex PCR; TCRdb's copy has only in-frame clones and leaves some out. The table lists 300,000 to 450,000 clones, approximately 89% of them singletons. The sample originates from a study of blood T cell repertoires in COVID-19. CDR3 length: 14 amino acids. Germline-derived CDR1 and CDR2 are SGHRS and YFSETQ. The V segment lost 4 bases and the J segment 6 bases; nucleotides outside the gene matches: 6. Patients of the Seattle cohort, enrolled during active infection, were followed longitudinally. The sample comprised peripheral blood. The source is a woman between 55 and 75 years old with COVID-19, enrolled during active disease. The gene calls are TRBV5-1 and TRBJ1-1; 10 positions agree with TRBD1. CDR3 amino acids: CASSLTGGAPEAFF. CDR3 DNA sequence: TGCGCCAGCAGCCTGACAGGGGGCGCCCCTGAAGCTTTCTTT.